Below, 17 T cell receptor beta chains from the same sample are listed, as sequenced in a study of OX40 agonist ivuxolimab in advanced cancers. Clones were sequenced by immunoSEQ multiplex PCR, and TCRdb holds only the in-frame ones, with some missing. This table holds approximately 110,000 clones, around 90% found once. This sample comprised CD4+ or CD8+ T cells sorted from blood, obtained in a trial of the OX40 agonist ivuxolimab. The receptors were gathered from an adult with an advanced solid tumor such as melanoma, head and neck, liver or kidney cancer.

The chain links TRBV28 to TRBJ2-6; perhaps D is TRBD1 or TRBD2 (6 bases each). Trimming pared 6 bases from V and 8 bases from J, leaving 14 bases between. Germline values: CDR1 MDHEN, CDR2 SYDVKM. The CDR3 consists of 14 residues. This chain's CDR3 is CASRTGTFSNVLTF. The CDR3 nucleotides are TGTGCCAGCAGAACAGGGACTTTCTCCAACGTCCTGACTTTC.

Written as DNA, the CDR3 is TGTGCCAGCAGCTTACCGGATCAGCCCCAGCATTTT. Residues: CASSLPDQPQHF. The chain recombines TRBV11-2 with TRBJ1-5; D is uncertain. Germline values: CDR1 SGHAT, CDR2 FQNNGV. Trimming pared 2 bases from V and 5 bases from J, leaving 4 bases between. The CDR3 runs 12 residues.

The chain carries TRBV27 and TRBJ2-4, with 8 bases identical to TRBD1. In germline, CDR1 is MNHEY, CDR2 SMNVEV (reference sequence). This CDR3 region has 19 residues. The J segment lost 0 bases and the V segment lost 4 bases, leaving 14 bases of the junction unmatched. The chain's CDR3 is CASSSPPTGEVLAKNIQYF. CDR3 in DNA: TGTGCCAGCAGTTCACCCCCGACAGGGGAGGTCCTAGCCAAAAACATTCAGTACTTC.

The V call is TRBV28, the J call TRBJ2-1; D is unresolved. The V gene lost 4 bases and the J gene lost 5 bases, with 12 bases spanning the gap. This CDR3 has 14 amino acids. Germline V gene lookup returns CDR1 MDHEN and CDR2 SYDVKM. CDR3 protein: CASSSRFGDNEQFF. The CDR3 region has the DNA TGTGCCAGCAGTTCCCGTTTTGGGGACAATGAGCAGTTCTTC. Complete variable domain (other parts from reference TRBV28 and TRBJ2-1): DVKVTQSSRYLVKRTGEKVFLECVQDMDHENMFWYRQDPGLGLRLIYFSYDVKMKEKGDIPEGYSVSREKKERFSLILESASTNQTSMYLCASSSRFGDNEQFFGPGTRLTVL.

The chain combines TRBV19 with TRBJ2-2; TRBD2 aligns across 13 bases. Germline CDR1 reads LNHDA; CDR2 reads SQIVND (reference sequence). CDR3 size: 16 residues. With 7 bases clipped from V and 1 base from J, the junction kept 3 bases outside the gene matches. CDR3 sequence: CASTGLAGENTGELFF. CDR3 bases: TGTGCCAGTACCGGACTAGCGGGAGAGAACACCGGGGAGCTGTTTTTT.

The chain carries TRBV6-6 and TRBJ1-1; 10 bases agree with TRBD1. Germline CDR1 MNHNY, CDR2 SVGAGI (reference sequence). This CDR3 region has 16 residues. V gave up 6 bases and J gave up 1 base; unmatched junction bases: 8. The CDR3 sequence: CASRKGQGTSNTEAFF. Written as DNA, the CDR3 is TGTGCCAGCAGGAAGGGACAGGGGACTTCGAACACTGAAGCTTTCTTT.

This chain connects TRBV6-5 to TRBJ2-3; 7 bases line up with TRBD2. Per the germline V gene, CDR1 is MNHEY and CDR2 is SVGAGI. Trimming took 1 base from V and 4 from J; bases not matched to a gene: 8. CDR3 size: 16 residues. The CDR3 protein is CASSYWGGARSDTQYF. The CDR3 bases are TGTGCCAGCAGTTACTGGGGGGGTGCCAGGTCAGATACGCAGTATTTT.

The chain recombines TRBV4-1 with TRBJ1-1; maybe TRBD1 (5 bases). Trimming took off 1 base at V and 1 base at J, with 16 bases between the two ends. The CDR3 has 17 residues. Germline assignment: CDR1 MGHRA and CDR2 YSYEKL. CDR3 region: CASSQGGLVAWNTEAFF. DNA of the CDR3: TGCGCCAGCAGCCAAGGGGGGTTGGTGGCGTGGAACACTGAAGCTTTCTTT.

This chain uses TRBV28 with TRBJ2-7, with 7 bases identical to TRBD1. CDR3 size: 12 residues. CDR1 and CDR2 (germline): MDHEN, SYDVKM. Germline trimming cut 7 bases from V and 3 bases from J; bases unmatched to any gene: 3. CDR3 nucleotide sequence: TGTGCCAGCACAGGACAGGTCTACGAGCAGTACTTC. It translates to CASTGQVYEQYF.

This chain connects TRBV28 to TRBJ1-2, with 8 bases lining up with TRBD1. The CDR3 runs to 14 residues. Trimming cost V 6 bases and J 4 bases; bases outside gene matches: 7. Germline V CDR1 and CDR2: MDHEN, SYDVKM. The CDR3, as DNA: TGTGCCAGCAGGACCACAGGGGGATCCTATGGCTACACCTTC. Translation gives CASRTTGGSYGYTF.

The gene calls are TRBV19 and TRBJ2-7; 7 positions match TRBD2. CDR3 length equals 13 residues. Germline V gene sequence: CDR1 LNHDA, CDR2 SQIVND (reference sequence). The trim removed 6 bases at V and 0 bases at J, leaving 2 bases unmatched. The CDR3 nucleotides read TGTGCCAGTAGAGCTAGCGGCTCCTACGAGCAGTACTTC. This codes for CASRASGSYEQYF.

The chain carries TRBV7-9 and TRBJ2-7, with 13 bases aligning to TRBD2. Germline CDR1 reads SEHNR; CDR2 reads FQNEAQ (reference sequence). The CDR3 totals 16 residues. The junction had 8 bases not matched to a gene; V was cut back by 5 bases and J by 4 bases. CDR3 in amino acids: CASSRYGTSGIYEQYF. CDR3 sequence (DNA): TGTGCCAGCAGCCGCTACGGGACTAGCGGGATTTACGAGCAGTACTTC.

V is TRBV28 and J is TRBJ2-7; TRBD2 might be the D (6 bases). Trimming pared 2 bases from V and 5 bases from J, leaving 16 bases between. The length of the CDR3 is 15 residues. Per the germline V gene, CDR1 is MDHEN and CDR2 is SYDVKM. The CDR3 DNA reads as TGTGCCAGCAGTTTAGAGGGGACTCGGGCTAACGAGCAGTACTTC. The encoded protein is CASSLEGTRANEQYF.

V usage is TRBV11-2 and J usage is TRBJ2-7; D unresolved. The V and J ends lost 1 base and 1 base respectively, with 8 bases between them. The CDR3 spans 14 residues. In germline, CDR1 is SGHAT, CDR2 FQNNGV. CDR3 sequence reads: CASSLVPRSYEQYF. CDR3 sequence (DNA): TGTGCCAGCAGCTTAGTACCGCGTTCCTACGAGCAGTACTTC.

This chain joins TRBV19 and TRBJ1-5; 10 bases are a match to TRBD1. In germline, CDR1 is LNHDA, CDR2 SQIVND (reference sequence). Trimming took 3 bases from V and 12 from J; bases not matched to a gene: 11. The CDR3 is made up of 15 amino acids. The CDR3 DNA reads as TGTGCCAGTAGTATCTATACGACAGGGGGCGGACACCAGCATTTT. This encodes CASSIYTTGGGHQHF.

This clone occurred once. The chain is built from TRBV5-6 and TRBJ1-1; D is unresolved. The V gene lost 4 bases and the J gene lost 0 bases, with 7 bases spanning the gap. In germline, CDR1 is SGHDT, CDR2 YYEEEE. The CDR3 extends over 13 amino acids. CDR3 coding DNA: TGTGCCAGCAGCGCGTACATGAACACTGAAGCTTTCTTT. As protein: CASSAYMNTEAFF.

This clone was counted a single time. This rearrangement joins TRBV5-4 to TRBJ2-5; TRBD1 matches 9 bases. The J call is doubtful: the DNA matches TRBJ2-7 better. CDR3 length: 14 residues. Germline V gives CDR1 SGHNT, CDR2 YYREEE (reference sequence). The DNA of the CDR3 is TGTGCCAGCAGCTTGGGGGGACAGGGCTACGAGCAGTACTTC. Encoded protein: CASSLGGQGYEQYF.